This is a list of T cell receptor beta chains from one sample in a study of blood T cell repertoires in COVID-19. Sequencing used immunoSEQ multiplex PCR; TCRdb keeps in-frame clones, though not all of them. The table includes 300,000 to 400,000 clones, 85% to 90% detected once. Material for sequencing was PBMCs or T cells enriched from blood (not recorded which). The receptors stem from a woman in her 30s with acute COVID-19. Each CDR3 is given with its conserved first and last residue. The D gene is left open where the match is weak. Expanded clones are given a class, and other clones once, few, many or no size at all.

clone_size j_call v_call d_call cdr3_nt cdr3_aa
NA TRBJ2-3 TRBV5-1 NA TGCGCCAGCAGCTTGGATGGGGGCCCTAGCACAGATACGCAGTATTTT CASSLDGGPSTDTQYF
NA TRBJ1-1 TRBV18 NA TGTGCCAGCTCCGGGGGAATCGACACTGAAGCTTTCTTT CASSGGIDTEAFF
NA TRBJ1-5 TRBV19 NA TGTGCCAGTAGTTATGGTTATACAGGGAGGCCCCAGCATTTT CASSYGYTGRPQHF
NA TRBJ2-1 TRBV5-1 TRBD1 TGCGCCAGCAGCCTAGGGACAGGGGGCGATGAGCAGTTCTTC CASSLGTGGDEQFF
NA TRBJ2-5 TRBV15 NA TGTGCCACCAGCAGAGATTACAGGGAAGAGACCCAGTACTTC CATSRDYREETQYF
NA TRBJ1-1 TRBV6-5 NA TGTGCCAGCAGTTACCGGGGGGAAGAAACTGAAGCTTTCTTT CASSYRGEETEAFF
NA TRBJ2-7 TRBV27 TRBD1 TGTGCCAGCAGTCCTGCCTCAAACAGGGGTCCCTACGAGCAGTACTTC CASSPASNRGPYEQYF
NA TRBJ1-1 TRBV7-8 TRBD1 TGTGCCAGCAGCTTAGGGTCGACAGGGTTGAACACTGAAGCTTTCTTT CASSLGSTGLNTEAFF
NA TRBJ1-2 TRBV24-1 TRBD1 TGTGCCACCAGTGAGTCGACAGGGAATGGCTACACCTTC CATSESTGNGYTF
NA TRBJ1-2 TRBV9 NA TGTACCAGCAGCGTAGTGGCCAGCTATGGCTACACCTTC CTSSVVASYGYTF
NA TRBJ1-5 TRBV12-5 NA TGTGCTAGTGCCCTCGGGGGGGGTGCTAATCAGCCCCAGCATTTT CASALGGGANQPQHF
once TRBJ1-5 TRBV6-6 TRBD1 TGTGCCAGCAACAGTGGGACAGGGCTTCAGCCCCAGCATTTT CASNSGTGLQPQHF
NA TRBJ2-2 TRBV5-4 TRBD2 TGTGCCAGCAGCCTCTGGGGGGGAACGAACACCGGGGAGCTGTTTTTT CASSLWGGTNTGELFF
few TRBJ1-6 TRBV9 TRBD1 TGTGCCAGCAGCGCGACCGGGACAGGAAATTCACCCCTCCACTTT CASSATGTGNSPLHF
NA TRBJ1-5 TRBV4-2 NA TGTGCCAGCAGCCAAGATTGGCAGAATAATCAGCCCCAGCATTTT CASSQDWQNNQPQHF
NA TRBJ1-1 TRBV10-3 TRBD1 TGTGCCATCAGGGGACAGGGTAAAGCTTTCTTT CAIRGQGKAFF
NA TRBJ2-7 TRBV18 TRBD1 TGTGCCAGCTCAGGGACAGTCTCCTACGAGCAGTACTTC CASSGTVSYEQYF
NA TRBJ1-1 TRBV18 NA TGTGCCAGCTCACCACTATTGACAGGGAACACTGAAGCTTTCTTT CASSPLLTGNTEAFF
NA TRBJ1-3 TRBV7-2 NA TGTGCCAGCAGCTTAATCGCTACAGGGCCTTACTCTGGAAACACCATATATTTT CASSLIATGPYSGNTIYF
NA TRBJ2-3 TRBV6-2/TRBV6-3 NA TGTGCCAGCAGTCAGCTCAGGGGTACAGATACGCAGTATTTT CASSQLRGTDTQYF
NA TRBJ1-5 TRBV4-1 NA TGCGCCAGCAGCCCAGGACAAGGTGATAGCAATCAGCCCCAGCATTTT CASSPGQGDSNQPQHF
NA TRBJ1-1 TRBV2 NA TGTGCCAGCAGTCCTCGGGGGTTTCAGAACACTGAAGCTTTCTTT CASSPRGFQNTEAFF
NA TRBJ2-2 TRBV3-1/TRBV3-2 TRBD2 TGTGCCAGCAGCCGAGGTAGCGGGGGATACACCGGGGAGCTGTTTTTT CASSRGSGGYTGELFF
NA TRBJ2-7 TRBV3-1/TRBV3-2 NA TGTGCCAGCAGCCAATTGGGGCCAGGCTACGAGCAGTACTTC CASSQLGPGYEQYF
NA TRBJ2-1 TRBV18 TRBD2 TGTGCCAGCTCAACCTATAGCGGGGGAGACAATGAGCAGTTCTTC CASSTYSGGDNEQFF
NA TRBJ2-1 TRBV12-3/TRBV12-4 NA TGTGCCAGCGTGGGGACAATGAATGAGCAGTTCTTC CASVGTMNEQFF
NA TRBJ1-6 TRBV2 NA TGTGCCAGCAGCCGGACAAGCCAGAATTCACCCCTCCACTTT CASSRTSQNSPLHF
NA TRBJ1-4 TRBV7-8 NA TGTGCCAGCAGCTCCCGGGAGGGAAATGAAAAACTGTTTTTT CASSSREGNEKLFF
NA TRBJ2-4 TRBV5-1 TRBD1 TGCGCCAGCAGCTTTAAGGGACAGGGAGAAAACATTCAGTACTTC CASSFKGQGENIQYF
NA TRBJ2-7 TRBV3-1/TRBV3-2 NA TGTGCCAGCAGCCAAGATAGAGGACACCGAGACGAGCAGTACTTC CASSQDRGHRDEQYF
NA TRBJ2-7 TRBV5-4 TRBD2 TGTGCCAGCAGCCCCCGAGCGGGGGGCTACGAGCAGTACTTC CASSPRAGGYEQYF
NA TRBJ2-7 TRBV9 TRBD1 TGTGCCAGCAGCCCCCAGGGGGGACAGGGTACAACCGAGCAGTACTTC CASSPQGGQGTTEQYF
NA TRBJ2-1 TRBV30 TRBD2 TGTGCTGGGGTAGGGCTAGCGGGGGCCTCCTCCTACAATGAGCAGTTCTTC CAGVGLAGASSYNEQFF
NA TRBJ2-3 TRBV7-3 TRBD2 TGTGCCAGCAGCTCTAGCGGGGCGATCACAGATACGCAGTATTTT CASSSSGAITDTQYF
few TRBJ2-7 TRBV5-1 NA TGCGCCAGCAGCAGTGGGACACTAGGGGCCTACGAGCAGTACTTC CASSSGTLGAYEQYF
NA TRBJ2-2 TRBV3-1/TRBV3-2 NA TGTGCCAGCAGCCAAGGGTTTAGCGGCGGTACCGGGGAGCTGTTTTTT CASSQGFSGGTGELFF
NA TRBJ2-7 TRBV27 NA TGTGCCAGCAGTTTAGGTGGGACTTACGAGCAGTACTTC CASSLGGTYEQYF
NA TRBJ2-3 TRBV2 TRBD2 TGTGCCAGCACAAGTGATAGCGGGGTTAGCACAGATACGCAGTATTTT CASTSDSGVSTDTQYF
NA TRBJ1-2 TRBV6-5 TRBD1 TGTGCCAGCAGTCGCAAGGGACAGGGGCTCTATGGCTACACCTTC CASSRKGQGLYGYTF
NA TRBJ1-1 TRBV9 TRBD1 TGTGCCAGCAACTTGGGACAGGCGAACACTGAAGCTTTCTTT CASNLGQANTEAFF
NA TRBJ1-4 TRBV2 NA TGTGCCAGCGATTCGGAGGGCAGGGAGGTTGAAAAACTGTTTTTT CASDSEGREVEKLFF
NA TRBJ1-6 TRBV9 TRBD1 TGTGCCAGCAGCCTCGGGGCAGGGGGTTATAATTCACCCCTCCACTTT CASSLGAGGYNSPLHF
NA TRBJ2-7 TRBV6-1 NA TGTGCCAGCAGTGAACTCTACGGTACTTACGAGCAGTACTTC CASSELYGTYEQYF
NA TRBJ1-5 TRBV6-5 TRBD1 TGTGCCAGCAGACAGCCGACAGGGGTCAATCAGCCCCAGCATTTT CASRQPTGVNQPQHF
NA TRBJ2-7 TRBV5-6 TRBD2 TGTGCCAGCAGTCTCCTAGCGGGGGGGCGGTACGAGCAGTACTTC CASSLLAGGRYEQYF
NA TRBJ1-5 TRBV19 NA TGTGCCAGTAGTATGGGCTGGGGCAATCAGCCCCAGCATTTT CASSMGWGNQPQHF
NA TRBJ1-1 TRBV27 TRBD1 TGTGCCAGCAGTATTACGGACAGGCCATTGGGTACTGAAGCTTTCTTT CASSITDRPLGTEAFF
NA TRBJ1-3 TRBV7-2 TRBD1 TGTGCCAGCAGCTCCGCCGGGACAGCCTCTGGAAACACCATATATTTT CASSSAGTASGNTIYF
once TRBJ2-7 TRBV5-1 NA TGCGCCAGCAGCTTGGTGGGGACAAAGGCCTCCTACGAGCAGTACTTC CASSLVGTKASYEQYF
NA TRBJ2-7 TRBV27 TRBD1 TGTGCCAGCAGTTCGCCGGGACAGGGGTCCCACGAGCAGTACTTC CASSSPGQGSHEQYF
NA TRBJ2-1 TRBV7-9 TRBD1 TGTGCCAGCAGTATAGACAGGGGGTGGTACAATGAGCAGTTCTTC CASSIDRGWYNEQFF
once TRBJ1-3 TRBV30 TRBD1 TGTGCCTGGAGTTGGGACAGTCATTTTGGAAACACCATATATTTT CAWSWDSHFGNTIYF
NA TRBJ2-7 TRBV6-5 NA TGTGCCAGCAGCCCCGGGATTACCTACGAGCAGTACTTC CASSPGITYEQYF
NA TRBJ2-3 TRBV10-2 NA TGCGCCAGCGATAGCGGAACCACAGATACGCAGTATTTT CASDSGTTDTQYF
NA TRBJ2-7 TRBV7-2 TRBD2 TGTGCCAGCAGCCGCGGCGGGAGCGAATCCTACGAGCAGTACTTC CASSRGGSESYEQYF
few TRBJ2-1 TRBV9 TRBD1 TGTGCCAGCAGCGTAGGGATTTTAGGGGGCGCAAACAATGAGCAGTTCTTC CASSVGILGGANNEQFF